This passage covers 20 T cell receptor beta chains from one sample sequenced in a study of T cells in Graves' hyperthyroidism and ophthalmopathy. TCR beta CDR3 regions were amplified from RNA transcripts. HTBI primers drove first-round RT-PCR of the TCR CDR3. From the multiplex PCR reads, TCRdb called clonotypes with MiXCR, one entry per CDR3 protein. This repertoire shows 450,000 to 550,000 distinct CDR3 sequences, around 22% found once; its top ten account for 10% to 12%. The sequenced sample consisted of blood. All receptors derive from a woman younger than 45 with Graves' ophthalmopathy.

V is TRBV6-1 and J is TRBJ1-4; TRBD1 matches 9 bases. CDR1 MNHNS and CDR2 SASEGT come from the germline V gene. The CDR3 is made up of 15 amino acids. The J segment lost 4 bases and the V segment lost 5 bases, leaving 5 bases of the junction unmatched. The CDR3 DNA reads as TGTGCCAGCAGTCAGAGGGACAGGGTTAATGAAAAACTGTTTTTT. Its translation is CASSQRDRVNEKLFF.

This clonotype was observed a few times. The rearrangement links TRBV19 to TRBJ2-7, with D hard to call. Germline CDR1 LNHDA, CDR2 SQIVND (reference sequence). The CDR3 contains 13 residues. V was pared by 3 bases and J by 1 base, with 7 bases between. This CDR3 is CASSMVPSYEQYF. Here the CDR3 DNA reads TGTGCCAGTAGTATGGTTCCTTCCTACGAGCAGTACTTC.

This clonotype was recorded a few times. V is TRBV20-1 and J is TRBJ2-5; D is possibly TRBD2 (6 bases). The germline V gene has CDR1 DFQATT and CDR2 SNEGSKA (reference sequence). Trimming cost V 0 bases and J 0 bases, with 8 bases left between them. The CDR3 contains 14 residues. The CDR3 region is CSAREGGNQETQYF. The CDR3 bases are TGCAGTGCTAGAGAAGGCGGGAACCAAGAGACCCAGTACTTC.

In its sample, this clonotype was seen many times. The CDR3 is CSARPSGRSYEQYF. The CDR3 DNA is TGCAGTGCTAGACCTAGCGGGCGCTCCTACGAGCAGTACTTC. This chain uses TRBV20-1 with TRBJ2-7; 8 bases agree with TRBD2. The V segment lost 2 bases and the J segment 0 bases; nucleotides outside the gene matches: 3. CDR1 and CDR2 from the germline V gene are DFQATT and SNEGSKA (reference sequence). The CDR3 covers 14 residues.

V gene TRBV19 combines with J gene TRBJ1-1; no firm D call. The CDR3 sequence is 13 residues long. The V gene's germline CDR1 is LNHDA and CDR2 SQIVND (reference sequence). Deletions cut 6 bases from V and 4 bases from J, with 12 bases between. DNA of the CDR3: TGTGCCAGTAGAATTTCGGGGAGCACTGAAGCTTTCTTT. Amino acid sequence: CASRISGSTEAFF.

This clonotype showed up just a few times. The chain uses TRBV12-3 or TRBV12-4 and TRBJ2-7; D may be TRBD1 (6 bases). V lost 5 bases to trimming and J lost 3 bases, with 11 bases between them. The CDR3 is made up of 13 amino acids. CDR3: CASSKGQIYEQYF. CDR3 DNA sequence: TGTGCCAGCAGTAAGGGACAAATCTACGAGCAGTACTTC.

This clonotype was detected many times. The genes are TRBV2 and TRBJ2-7; 13 bases are shared with TRBD2. The germline V gene encodes CDR1 SNHLY and CDR2 FYNNEI. Trimming at V came to 6 bases and at J to 6 bases, leaving 8 bases not matched to a gene. This CDR3 is 15 amino acids long. CDR3 bases: TGTGCCAGCAGACCTACTAGCGGGGGGGCTGGCGAGCAGTACTTC. Protein: CASRPTSGGAGEQYF.

The V and J genes are TRBV6-1 and TRBJ2-7; perhaps TRBD2 as D (6 bases). CDR1 and CDR2 from the germline V gene are MNHNS and SASEGT. Trimming took off 4 bases at V and 4 bases at J, with 14 bases between the two ends. The CDR3 has 14 amino acids. CDR3 DNA sequence: TGTGCCAGCAGTGTGGTATCCGGGAGTTACGAGCAGTACTTC. It translates to CASSVVSGSYEQYF.

The CDR3 sequence: CASSLGQGVNGYTF. DNA for the CDR3: TGTGCCAGCAGCTTAGGTCAGGGGGTCAATGGCTACACCTTC. V and J are TRBV11-2 and TRBJ1-2; TRBD1 aligns across 7 bases. This CDR3 has 14 amino acids. The trim removed 1 base at V and 6 bases at J, leaving 5 bases unmatched. Germline V lookup: CDR1 SGHAT, CDR2 FQNNGV.

This clonotype was found many times. The gene calls are TRBV5-1 and TRBJ2-7, with no clear D. The CDR3 totals 13 residues. Between the trimmed V and J ends, which lost 0 bases and 6 bases, there was a span of 10 bases. Germline CDR1 reads SGHRS; CDR2 reads YFSETQ. CDR3 sequence reads: CASSLGSEPEQYF. DNA for the CDR3: TGCGCCAGCAGCTTGGGAAGTGAACCCGAGCAGTACTTC.

The chain uses TRBV4-2 and TRBJ2-5; D call uncertain. The CDR3 contains 14 residues. Germline CDR1 reads LGHNA; CDR2 reads YNFKEQ. V lost 0 bases to trimming and J lost 5 bases, with 10 bases between them. As DNA, the CDR3 is TGTGCCAGCAGCCAAGACCTTGGATGGGAGACCCAGTACTTC. Translation gives CASSQDLGWETQYF.

There are many counts of this clonotype. The CDR3 DNA reads TGTGCCAGCAGTCGATGGACAGGGACTATGAACACTGAAGCTTTCTTT. Protein: CASSRWTGTMNTEAFF. V gene TRBV6-1 combines with J gene TRBJ1-1; TRBD1 matches at 8 bases. V lost 5 bases, J lost 0 bases, and 8 bases stayed unmatched. The CDR3 extends over 16 amino acids. Germline V gene lookup returns CDR1 MNHNS and CDR2 SASEGT.

V and J are TRBV2 and TRBJ2-3, with TRBD2 as a possible D gene (5 bases). Germline V gene sequence: CDR1 SNHLY, CDR2 FYNNEI. Trimming stripped 7 bases from V and 5 bases from J, with 19 bases between. This CDR3 is 15 amino acids long. The CDR3 nucleotides are TGTGCCAGCACCCCCGGACTGGGCAGCGGAGATACGCAGTATTTT. Translating it yields CASTPGLGSGDTQYF. Full variable domain (remainder filled in from reference TRBV2 and TRBJ2-3): EPEVTQTPSHQVTQMGQEVILRCVPISNHLYFYWYRQILGQKVEFLVSFYNNEISEKSEIFDDQFSVERPDGSNFTLKIRSTKLEDSAMYFCASTPGLGSGDTQYFGPGTRLTVL.

This clonotype was seen many times. The V gene is TRBV28, the J gene TRBJ1-2; D is undetermined. Germline V lookup: CDR1 MDHEN, CDR2 SYDVKM. The ends were cut back, 6 bases at V and 7 bases at J, with 6 bases in the middle. The CDR3 runs to 10 residues. The CDR3 coding sequence is TGTGCCAGCAGCCAAGGTGGCTACACCTTC. This sequence encodes CASSQGGYTF.

This sequence joins TRBV5-6 and TRBJ1-5; 7 bases map to TRBD1. Germline V gene data show CDR1 as SGHDT and CDR2 as YYEEEE. The CDR3 runs 14 residues. V lost 6 bases, J lost 6 bases, and 9 bases stayed unmatched. In DNA form, the CDR3 reads TGTGCCAGCACCCGACAGAACAGGGGTCAGCCCCAGCATTTT. This codes for CASTRQNRGQPQHF.

This clonotype was found many times. This chain connects TRBV28 to TRBJ1-2; possibly TRBD1 for D (5 bases). Looked up from germline, CDR1 is MDHEN and CDR2 is SYDVKM. CDR3 length: 12 residues. Between the trimmed V and J ends, which lost 7 bases and 4 bases, there was a span of 10 bases. The CDR3 coding sequence is TGTGCCAGCAAGTCAGGGATCTATGGCTACACCTTC. This sequence encodes CASKSGIYGYTF.

This clonotype was picked up many times. The CDR3 region is CASSLEYRGRGTEAFF. Written as DNA, the CDR3 is TGTGCCAGCAGCTTGGAGTACAGGGGGCGAGGCACTGAAGCTTTCTTT. This chain links TRBV5-6 with TRBJ1-1; 9 nucleotides agree with TRBD1. This CDR3 spans 16 amino acids. The V and J ends lost 0 bases and 4 bases, in that order; junction bases with no gene match: 7. Germline assignment: CDR1 SGHDT and CDR2 YYEEEE.

This clonotype was counted at least ten times. The J gene is TRBJ1-5, the V gene TRBV6-1; no reliable D call. V dropped 5 bases and J dropped 0 bases, with 14 bases sitting between them. This CDR3 is built from 16 residues. Germline V gene lookup returns CDR1 MNHNS and CDR2 SASEGT. The CDR3 protein is CASSRDVDPSNQPQHF. The CDR3 DNA follows: TGTGCCAGCAGTCGTGATGTTGATCCTAGCAATCAGCCCCAGCATTTT.

There are many counts of this clonotype. The rearrangement uses TRBV19 and TRBJ1-5, with D unresolved. The CDR3 spans 15 residues. CDR1 and CDR2 (germline): LNHDA, SQIVND (reference sequence). V gave up 0 bases and J gave up 2 bases, with 8 bases separating them. The chain's CDR3 is CASSIEGIGNQPQHF. In DNA form, the CDR3 reads TGTGCCAGTAGTATAGAAGGGATTGGCAATCAGCCCCAGCATTTT.

This sequence joins TRBV28 and TRBJ2-5, with D perhaps given as TRBD1 or TRBD2 (5 bases each). CDR3 length: 16 residues. Trimming stripped 4 bases from V and 2 bases from J, with 17 bases between. Germline V gene data show CDR1 as MDHEN and CDR2 as SYDVKM. In nucleotides, the CDR3 is TGTGCCAGCAGTTCGCCCCGGGACCTCGGTCAAGAGACCCAGTACTTC. It encodes CASSSPRDLGQETQYF.